What follows are 18 T cell receptor beta chains derived from one specimen sequenced in a study of blood T cells in healthy people across ages. PCR was performed a second time for roughly 7 to 12 cycles using a sample-barcoded 5' primer and a J-beta primer mix. Using its own MiXCR run on the 5' RACE reads, TCRdb lists one record per CDR3 protein. The table lists 750,000 to 1,000,000 distinct CDR3 sequences, 25% to 35% of them singletons, with 9.5% to 13% in the top ten. These same records also appear under a second study, on T cells of mothers and their children.

Sequenced: blood. The receptors shown here come from a woman in her 40s in good health.

The genes are TRBV7-8 and TRBJ1-1; maybe TRBD1 (5 bases). The V gene's germline CDR1 is SGHVS and CDR2 FQNEAQ. This CDR3 comprises 13 residues. Between the trimmed V and J ends, which lost 8 bases and 7 bases, there was a span of 17 bases. CDR3 protein: CASGLGQRDEAFF. Written as DNA, the CDR3 is TGTGCCAGCGGGTTGGGGCAGCGGGATGAAGCTTTCTTT.

This clonotype was seen many times. CDR3 loop: CASSFTGVGSYEQYF. As DNA, the CDR3 is TGTGCCAGCAGCTTCACGGGGGTTGGATCCTACGAGCAGTACTTC. V and J are TRBV7-8 and TRBJ2-7; maybe TRBD2 (6 bases). The V end was cut by 3 bases, the J end by 1 base, with 13 bases between. Germline CDR1 is SGHVS and CDR2 is FQNEAQ. The CDR3 length is 15 residues.

This clonotype was counted at least ten times. This chain connects TRBV7-3 to TRBJ2-1; the D gene is possibly TRBD2 (5 bases). Germline CDR1 and CDR2: SGHTA and FQGTGA. V was cut by 1 base and J by 0 bases, with 13 bases left in between. The CDR3 is 17 residues long. For the CDR3, the DNA is TGTGCCAGCAGCTTAATGGGGTTAGGGAGCTCCTACAATGAGCAGTTCTTC. It specifies CASSLMGLGSSYNEQFF. Full variable domain (outside the CDR3, taken from reference TRBV7-3 and TRBJ2-1): GAGVSQTPSNKVTEKGKYVELRCDPISGHTALYWYRQSLGQGPEFLIYFQGTGAADDSGLPNDRFFAVRPEGSVSTLKIQRTERGDSAVYLCASSLMGLGSSYNEQFFGPGTRLTVL.

This clonotype was observed at least ten times. The chain is built from TRBV5-6 and TRBJ2-1; TRBD2 matches 10 bases. Germline V gives CDR1 SGHDT, CDR2 YYEEEE. This CDR3 has 14 amino acids. The ends lost 4 bases at V and 7 bases at J; junction bases unmatched: 5. The CDR3 DNA reads as TGTGCCAGCAGCATAGCGGGGGGCCCAAATGAGCAGTTCTTC. It encodes CASSIAGGPNEQFF. Drawing the rest from reference TRBV5-6 and TRBJ2-1, the complete variable domain is DAGVTQSPTHLIKTRGQQVTLRCSPKSGHDTVSWYQQALGQGPQFIFQYYEEEERQRGNFPDRFSGHQFPNYSSELNVNALLLGDSALYLCASSIAGGPNEQFFGPGTRLTVL.

This clonotype turned up a few times. The chain combines TRBV28 with TRBJ2-7; D is unresolved. This CDR3 has 15 amino acids. Deletions cut 2 bases from V and 4 bases from J, with 15 bases between. Per germline, CDR1 MDHEN and CDR2 SYDVKM. The chain's CDR3 is CASSLSAGWGYEQYF. The DNA of the CDR3 is TGTGCCAGCAGTTTAAGCGCCGGATGGGGATACGAGCAGTACTTC.

This chain connects TRBV7-3 to TRBJ2-3; TRBD1 agrees at 7 bases. This CDR3 has 16 residues. V lost 5 bases, J lost 5 bases, and 13 bases stayed unmatched. Germline values: CDR1 SGHTA, CDR2 FQGTGA. The CDR3 sequence: CASSPKTGSLKDTQYF. As DNA, the CDR3 is TGTGCCAGCAGCCCGAAGACAGGGAGCTTGAAAGATACGCAGTATTTT.

In its sample, this clonotype was seen many times. This chain connects TRBV3-1 to TRBJ1-2, with D possibly TRBD1 on 5 matching bases. Trimming cost V 4 bases and J 5 bases, with 17 bases left between them. The CDR3 runs to 15 residues. Germline V gives CDR1 LGHDT, CDR2 YNNKEL (reference sequence). CDR3 region: CASSPYLDGGYGYTF. The CDR3, as DNA: TGTGCCAGCAGCCCTTATTTAGACGGGGGTTATGGCTACACCTTC.

This clonotype appeared many times. The gene calls are TRBV9 and TRBJ2-3; D tentatively reads TRBD1 or TRBD2 (6 bases each). The CDR3 extends over 15 amino acids. Germline CDR1 and CDR2: SGDLS and YYNGEE. Trimming removed 0 bases at V and 1 base at J, with 9 bases between. CDR3 in DNA: TGTGCCAGCAGCGTAGCGGGGGCCCGCACAGATACGCAGTATTTT. Protein product: CASSVAGARTDTQYF.

In this sample, this clonotype turned up once. J is TRBJ1-5 and V is TRBV6-2 or TRBV6-3; D is ambiguous. Trimming removed 2 bases at V and 3 bases at J, with 8 bases between. Germline V gene lookup returns CDR1 MNHEY and CDR2 SVGEGT. The CDR3 loop spans 14 amino acids. CDR3 residues: CASSYPVVNQPQHF. The CDR3 DNA is TGTGCCAGCAGTTACCCGGTGGTCAATCAGCCCCAGCATTTT.

The table lists this clonotype with a few counts. The CDR3 loop reads CASSLGGGGASYEQYF. CDR3 in DNA: TGTGCCAGCAGTTTAGGGGGCGGGGGGGCCTCCTACGAGCAGTACTTC. The chain carries TRBV28 and TRBJ2-7; 9 bases agree with TRBD2. Trimming removed 2 bases from V and 0 bases from J; junction bases left unmatched: 5. The germline gives CDR1 MDHEN, CDR2 SYDVKM. CDR3 length: 16 residues.

This clonotype was detected a few times. The rearrangement joins TRBV7-2 to TRBJ2-7; 8 bases are a match to TRBD1. With 0 bases clipped from V and 4 bases from J, the junction kept 14 bases outside the gene matches. CDR1 and CDR2 from the germline V gene are SGHTA and FQGNSA. This CDR3 spans 18 amino acids. CDR3 nucleotides: TGTGCCAGCAGCTTAGCTCCAGGGGGCGTTAGTTCTATATACGAGCAGTACTTC. It specifies CASSLAPGGVSSIYEQYF.

In its sample, this clonotype was seen many times. The genes are TRBV7-6 and TRBJ1-6, with D hard to call. The V end lost 1 base, the J end lost 8 bases, and 9 bases lay between the germline ends. The CDR3 is 14 residues long. From germline, CDR1 is SGHVS and CDR2 FNYEAQ. Here the CDR3 DNA reads TGTGCCAGCAGCTTAGGGACTACCGATTCACCCCTCCACTTT. This sequence encodes CASSLGTTDSPLHF.

The chain links TRBV14 to TRBJ2-2; D perhaps matches TRBD2 (6 bases). Per the germline V gene, CDR1 is SGHDN and CDR2 is FVKESK. This CDR3 region has 16 residues. Trimming shortened V by 1 base and J by 0 bases, and 9 bases separated the two germline ends. CDR3 DNA: TGTGCCAGCAGCCAAGTGGGAGGAGCGAACACCGGGGAGCTGTTTTTT. It is translated as CASSQVGGANTGELFF.

This clonotype was recorded many times. This chain links TRBV25-1 with TRBJ2-7; D assignment may be TRBD1 or TRBD2 (5 bases each). The germline V gene has CDR1 MGHDK and CDR2 SYGVNS. V was clipped by 2 bases and J by 7 bases, with 21 bases between them. The CDR3 sequence is 16 residues long. This CDR3 reads CASSEHGTGRMREQYF. In nucleotides, the CDR3 is TGTGCCAGCAGTGAACATGGGACCGGCAGAATGAGGGAGCAGTACTTC.

This clonotype showed up just a few times. The chain is built from TRBV7-2 and TRBJ1-2; 9 bases are shared with TRBD1. The germline CDR1 and CDR2 sequences are SGHTA and FQGNSA. The CDR3 is 15 amino acids. The junction had 7 bases not matched to a gene; V was cut back by 1 base and J by 7 bases. The CDR3 bases are TGTGCCAGCAGCTTAGGAGGGACAGGGAAAGGTGGCTACACCTTC. Its translation: CASSLGGTGKGGYTF.

This chain connects TRBV29-1 to TRBJ2-3; D is unclear. The germline gives CDR1 SQVTM, CDR2 ANQGSEA. The germline V and J ends were trimmed by 4 bases and 2 bases, with 7 bases remaining between them. The CDR3 is 12 residues long. The CDR3 sequence: CSVAQNTDTQYF. The DNA for the CDR3 is TGCAGCGTTGCCCAGAACACAGATACGCAGTATTTT.

This clonotype was counted at least ten times. This chain joins TRBV29-1 and TRBJ2-3, with 9 bases identical to TRBD2. CDR1 is SQVTM and CDR2 is ANQGSEA in the germline V gene. V lost 6 bases to trimming and J lost 3 bases; unmatched junction nucleotides: 4. This CDR3 comprises 13 residues. CDR3: CSVAGGQTDTQYF. As DNA, the CDR3 is TGCAGCGTCGCGGGGGGGCAGACAGATACGCAGTATTTT.

The table lists this clonotype with a few counts. This chain joins TRBV28 and TRBJ2-1; the D gene is possibly TRBD1 (6 bases). Germline lookup yields CDR1 MDHEN and CDR2 SYDVKM. This CDR3 region has 15 residues. V was trimmed by 1 base and J by 7 bases, leaving 14 bases between them. CDR3 DNA sequence: TGTGCCAGCAGTTTATCGATGGGGGCGTCGAATGAGCAGTTCTTC. Amino acid sequence: CASSLSMGASNEQFF.